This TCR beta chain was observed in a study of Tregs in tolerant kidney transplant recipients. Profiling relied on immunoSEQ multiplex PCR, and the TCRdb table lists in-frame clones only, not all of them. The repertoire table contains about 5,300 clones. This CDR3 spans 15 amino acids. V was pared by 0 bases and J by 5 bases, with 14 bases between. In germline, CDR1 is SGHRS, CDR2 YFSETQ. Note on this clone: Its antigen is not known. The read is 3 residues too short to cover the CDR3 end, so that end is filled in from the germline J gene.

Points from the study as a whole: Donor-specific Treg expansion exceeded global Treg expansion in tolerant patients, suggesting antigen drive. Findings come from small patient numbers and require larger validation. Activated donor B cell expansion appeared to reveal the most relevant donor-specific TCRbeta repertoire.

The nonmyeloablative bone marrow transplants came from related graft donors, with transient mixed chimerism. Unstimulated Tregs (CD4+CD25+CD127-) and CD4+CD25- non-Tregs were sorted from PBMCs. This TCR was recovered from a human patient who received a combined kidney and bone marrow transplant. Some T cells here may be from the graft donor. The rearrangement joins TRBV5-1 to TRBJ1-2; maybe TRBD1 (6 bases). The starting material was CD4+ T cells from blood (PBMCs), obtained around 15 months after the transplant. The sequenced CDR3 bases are TGCGCCAGCAGCTTGGCAGCAGGGGCAGAGTATGGC. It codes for CASSLAAGAEYG. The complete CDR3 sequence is CASSLAAGAEYGYTF.